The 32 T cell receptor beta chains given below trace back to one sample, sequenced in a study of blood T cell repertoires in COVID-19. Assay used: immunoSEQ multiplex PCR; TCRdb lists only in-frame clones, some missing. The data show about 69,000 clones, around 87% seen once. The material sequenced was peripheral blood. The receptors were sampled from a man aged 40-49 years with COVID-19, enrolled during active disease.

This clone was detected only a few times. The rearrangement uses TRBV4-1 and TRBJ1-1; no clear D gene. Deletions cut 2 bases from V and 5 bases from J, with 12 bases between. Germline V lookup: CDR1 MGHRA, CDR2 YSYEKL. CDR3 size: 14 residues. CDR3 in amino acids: CASSQPLRRTEAFF. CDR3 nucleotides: TGCGCCAGCAGCCAACCCCTGCGGCGGACTGAAGCTTTCTTT.

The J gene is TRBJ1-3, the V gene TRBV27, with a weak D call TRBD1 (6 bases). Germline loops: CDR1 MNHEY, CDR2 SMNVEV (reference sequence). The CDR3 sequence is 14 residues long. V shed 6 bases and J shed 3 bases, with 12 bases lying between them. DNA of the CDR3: TGTGCCAGCAGGTGGACAGTAATTGGAAACACCATATATTTT. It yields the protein CASRWTVIGNTIYF.

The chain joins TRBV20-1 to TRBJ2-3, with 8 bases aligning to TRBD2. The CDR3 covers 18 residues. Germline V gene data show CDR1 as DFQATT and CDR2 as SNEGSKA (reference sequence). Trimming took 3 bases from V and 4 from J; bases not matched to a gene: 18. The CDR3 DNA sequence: TGCAGTGCTAGTTCCAGGATGGGGCCGGGGGGGCAGTCAGATACGCAGTATTTT. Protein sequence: CSASSRMGPGGQSDTQYF.

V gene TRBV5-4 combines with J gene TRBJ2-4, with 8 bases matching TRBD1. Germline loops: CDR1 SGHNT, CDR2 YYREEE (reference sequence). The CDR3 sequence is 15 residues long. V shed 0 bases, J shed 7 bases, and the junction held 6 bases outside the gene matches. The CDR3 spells CASSLGQGKVNIQYF. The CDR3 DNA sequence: TGTGCCAGCAGCTTGGGACAGGGGAAAGTGAACATTCAGTACTTC.

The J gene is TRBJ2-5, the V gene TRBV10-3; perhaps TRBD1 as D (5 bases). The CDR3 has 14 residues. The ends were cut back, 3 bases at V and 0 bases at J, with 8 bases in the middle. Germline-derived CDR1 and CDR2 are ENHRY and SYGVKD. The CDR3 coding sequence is TGTGCCATCAGTGATCCAGGGTACCAAGAGACCCAGTACTTC. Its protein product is CAISDPGYQETQYF.

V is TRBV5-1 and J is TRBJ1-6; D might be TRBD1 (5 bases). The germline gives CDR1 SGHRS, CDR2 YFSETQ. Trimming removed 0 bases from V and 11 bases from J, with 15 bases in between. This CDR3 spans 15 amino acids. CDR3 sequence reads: CASSLDRGFGPPLHF. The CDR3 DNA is TGCGCCAGCAGCTTGGATAGGGGCTTTGGGCCACCCCTCCACTTT.

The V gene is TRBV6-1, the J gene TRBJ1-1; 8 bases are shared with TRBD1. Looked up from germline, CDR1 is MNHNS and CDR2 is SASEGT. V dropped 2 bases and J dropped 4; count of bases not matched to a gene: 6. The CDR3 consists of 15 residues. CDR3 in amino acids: CASSESQGAFTEAFF. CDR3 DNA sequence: TGTGCCAGCAGTGAATCCCAGGGGGCTTTCACTGAAGCTTTCTTT.

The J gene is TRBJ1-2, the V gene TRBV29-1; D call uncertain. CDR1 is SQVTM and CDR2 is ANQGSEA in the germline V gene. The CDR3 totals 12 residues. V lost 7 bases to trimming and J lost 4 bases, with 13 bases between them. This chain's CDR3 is CSAAGSPYGYTF. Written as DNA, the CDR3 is TGCAGCGCCGCGGGATCCCCCTATGGCTACACCTTC.

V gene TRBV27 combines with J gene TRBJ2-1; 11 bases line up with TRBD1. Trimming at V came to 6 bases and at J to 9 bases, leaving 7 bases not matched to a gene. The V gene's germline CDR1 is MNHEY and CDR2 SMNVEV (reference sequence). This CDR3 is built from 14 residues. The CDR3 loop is CASRRGTGGFEQFF. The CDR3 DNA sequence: TGTGCCAGCAGGCGAGGGACAGGGGGATTTGAGCAGTTCTTC.

CDR3 nucleotide sequence: TGCGCCAGCAGCTTGAGTCTGGCGGGGGGGCTTTCGGGTGAGCAGTTCTTC. Its protein product is CASSLSLAGGLSGEQFF. The chain joins TRBV5-1 to TRBJ2-1, with TRBD2 identical over 9 bases. The germline CDR1 and CDR2 sequences are SGHRS and YFSETQ. The V segment lost 1 base and the J segment 9 bases; nucleotides outside the gene matches: 14. This CDR3 region has 17 residues.

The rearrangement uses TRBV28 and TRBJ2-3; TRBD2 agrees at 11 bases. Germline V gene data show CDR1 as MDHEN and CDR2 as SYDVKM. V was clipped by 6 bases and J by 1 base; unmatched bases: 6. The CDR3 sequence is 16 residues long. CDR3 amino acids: CASRSLAGGGTDTQYF. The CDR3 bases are TGTGCCAGCAGATCCCTAGCGGGGGGAGGCACAGATACGCAGTATTTT.

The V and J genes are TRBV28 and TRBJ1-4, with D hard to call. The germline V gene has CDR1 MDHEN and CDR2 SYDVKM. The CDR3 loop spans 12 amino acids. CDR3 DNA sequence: TGTGCTCACAGCGGCGGGTATGAAAAACTGTTTTTT. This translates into CAHSGGYEKLFF.

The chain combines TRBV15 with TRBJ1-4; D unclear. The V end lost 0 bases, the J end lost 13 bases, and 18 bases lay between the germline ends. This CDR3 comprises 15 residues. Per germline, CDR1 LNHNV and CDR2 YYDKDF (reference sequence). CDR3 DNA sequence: TGTGCCACCAGCAGAGATCTGATAAAGAGCGGAGGACTGTTTTTT. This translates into CATSRDLIKSGGLFF.

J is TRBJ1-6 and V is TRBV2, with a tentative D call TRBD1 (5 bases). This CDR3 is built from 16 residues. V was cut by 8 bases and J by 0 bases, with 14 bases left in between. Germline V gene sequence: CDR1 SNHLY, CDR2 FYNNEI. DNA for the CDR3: TGTGCCAGCGGGAGGGGAGGGTTCTCCTATAATTCACCCCTCCACTTT. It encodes CASGRGGFSYNSPLHF.

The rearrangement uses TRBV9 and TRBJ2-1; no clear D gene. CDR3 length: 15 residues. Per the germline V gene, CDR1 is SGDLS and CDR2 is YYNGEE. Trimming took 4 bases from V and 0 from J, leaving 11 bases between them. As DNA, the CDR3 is TGTGCCAGCAGCCCGAGACTGAACTCCTACAATGAGCAGTTCTTC. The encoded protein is CASSPRLNSYNEQFF.

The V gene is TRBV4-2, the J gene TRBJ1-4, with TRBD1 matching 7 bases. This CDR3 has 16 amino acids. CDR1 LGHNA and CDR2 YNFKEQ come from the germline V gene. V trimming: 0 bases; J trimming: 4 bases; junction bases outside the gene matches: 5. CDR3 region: CASSQDEGALNEKLFF. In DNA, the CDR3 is TGTGCCAGCAGCCAAGATGAGGGGGCCCTTAATGAAAAACTGTTTTTT.

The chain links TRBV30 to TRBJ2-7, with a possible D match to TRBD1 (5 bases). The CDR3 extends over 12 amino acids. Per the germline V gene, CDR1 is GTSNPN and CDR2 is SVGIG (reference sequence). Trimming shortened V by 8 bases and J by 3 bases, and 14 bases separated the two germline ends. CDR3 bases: TGTGCCGTATCAGGGTACGACTACGAGCAGTACTTC. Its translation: CAVSGYDYEQYF.

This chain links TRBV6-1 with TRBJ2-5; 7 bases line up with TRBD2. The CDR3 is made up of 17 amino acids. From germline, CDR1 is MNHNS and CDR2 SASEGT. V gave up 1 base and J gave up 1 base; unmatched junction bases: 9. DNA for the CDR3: TGTGCCAGCAGTGAAGGTACGACTAGCAGAGGCCAAGAGACCCAGTACTTC. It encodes CASSEGTTSRGQETQYF.

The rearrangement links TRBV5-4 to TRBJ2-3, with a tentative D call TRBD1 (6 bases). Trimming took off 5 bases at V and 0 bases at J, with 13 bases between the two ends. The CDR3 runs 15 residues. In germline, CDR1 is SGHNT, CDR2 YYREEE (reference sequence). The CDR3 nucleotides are TGTGCCAGCAGGATACAGGGCTCTAGCACAGATACGCAGTATTTT. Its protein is CASRIQGSSTDTQYF.

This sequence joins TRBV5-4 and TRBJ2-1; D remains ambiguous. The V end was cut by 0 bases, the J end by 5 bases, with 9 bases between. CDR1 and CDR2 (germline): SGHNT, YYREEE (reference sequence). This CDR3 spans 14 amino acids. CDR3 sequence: CASSLESANNEQFF. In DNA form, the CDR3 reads TGTGCCAGCAGCTTGGAGTCCGCTAACAATGAGCAGTTCTTC.

The CDR3 DNA reads as TGTGCCAGCAGCTTGCGGGGGGGCGGGGATACGCAGTATTTT. It encodes CASSLRGGGDTQYF. This chain uses TRBV5-4 with TRBJ2-3; 8 bases match TRBD2. J lost 6 bases, V lost 1 base, and 4 bases had no gene match. The CDR3 covers 14 residues. From germline, CDR1 is SGHNT and CDR2 YYREEE (reference sequence).

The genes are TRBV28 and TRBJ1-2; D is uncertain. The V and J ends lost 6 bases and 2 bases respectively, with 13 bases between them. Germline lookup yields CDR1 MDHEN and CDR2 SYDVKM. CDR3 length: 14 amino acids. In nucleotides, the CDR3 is TGTGCCAGCAGACCCTCGGTGCCCAACTATGGCTACACCTTC. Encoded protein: CASRPSVPNYGYTF.

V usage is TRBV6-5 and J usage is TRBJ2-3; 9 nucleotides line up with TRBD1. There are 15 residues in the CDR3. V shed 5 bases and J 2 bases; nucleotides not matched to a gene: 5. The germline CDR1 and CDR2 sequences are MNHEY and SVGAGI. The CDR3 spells CASSSRTGVTDTQYF. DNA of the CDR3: TGTGCCAGCAGTAGCCGGACAGGGGTCACAGATACGCAGTATTTT.

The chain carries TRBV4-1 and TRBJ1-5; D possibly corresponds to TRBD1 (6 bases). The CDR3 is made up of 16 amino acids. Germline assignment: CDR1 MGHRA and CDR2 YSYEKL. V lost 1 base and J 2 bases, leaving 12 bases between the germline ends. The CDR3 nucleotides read TGCGCCAGCAGCCAAGTGTGGGCAGGGGGCAATCAGCCCCAGCATTTT. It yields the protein CASSQVWAGGNQPQHF.

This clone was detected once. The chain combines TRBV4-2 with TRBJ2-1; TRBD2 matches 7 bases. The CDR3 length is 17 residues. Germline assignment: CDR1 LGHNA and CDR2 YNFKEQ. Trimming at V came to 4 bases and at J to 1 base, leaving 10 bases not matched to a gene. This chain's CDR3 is CASSLMDGGRSYNEQFF. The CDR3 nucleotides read TGTGCCAGCAGCCTAATGGACGGGGGGAGATCCTACAATGAGCAGTTCTTC.

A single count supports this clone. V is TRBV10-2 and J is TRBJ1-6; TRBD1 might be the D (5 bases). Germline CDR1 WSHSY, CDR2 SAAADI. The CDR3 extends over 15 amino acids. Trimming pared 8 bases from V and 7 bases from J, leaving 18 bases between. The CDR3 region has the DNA TGCGCCAGCGGAGGGAGTGGGGGGTGGAATTCACCCCTCCACTTT. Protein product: CASGGSGGWNSPLHF.

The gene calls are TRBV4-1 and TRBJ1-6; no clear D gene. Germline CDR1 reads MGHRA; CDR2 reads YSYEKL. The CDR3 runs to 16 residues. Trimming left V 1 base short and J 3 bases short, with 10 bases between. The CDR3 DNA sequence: TGCGCCAGCAGCCAAGTGCGCGGGCGCTATAATTCACCCCTCCACTTT. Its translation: CASSQVRGRYNSPLHF.

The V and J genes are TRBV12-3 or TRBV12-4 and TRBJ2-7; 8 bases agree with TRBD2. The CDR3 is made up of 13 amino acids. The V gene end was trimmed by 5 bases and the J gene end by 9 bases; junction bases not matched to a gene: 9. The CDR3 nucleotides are TGTGCCAGCAGTGACGGGGGGGCCTCCGTGCAGTACTTC. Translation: CASSDGGASVQYF.

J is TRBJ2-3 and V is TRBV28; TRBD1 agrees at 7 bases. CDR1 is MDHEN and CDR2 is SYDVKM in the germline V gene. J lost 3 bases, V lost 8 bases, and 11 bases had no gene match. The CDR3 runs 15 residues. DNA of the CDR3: TGTGCCAGCGGTCGACAGGGAGAGTGGACAGATACGCAGTATTTT. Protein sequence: CASGRQGEWTDTQYF.

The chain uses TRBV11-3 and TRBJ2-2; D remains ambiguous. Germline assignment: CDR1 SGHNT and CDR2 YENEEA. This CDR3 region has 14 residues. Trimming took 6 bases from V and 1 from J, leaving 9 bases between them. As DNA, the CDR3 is TGTGCCAGCAGGTCTGGCGGGAACACCGGGGAGCTGTTTTTT. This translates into CASRSGGNTGELFF.

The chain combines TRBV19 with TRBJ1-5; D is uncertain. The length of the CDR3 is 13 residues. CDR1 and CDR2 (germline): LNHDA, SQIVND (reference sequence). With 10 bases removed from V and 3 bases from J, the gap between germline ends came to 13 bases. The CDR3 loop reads CAIAPGINQPQHF. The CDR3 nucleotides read TGTGCCATTGCGCCGGGAATCAATCAGCCCCAGCATTTT. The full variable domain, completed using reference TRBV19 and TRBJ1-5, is DGGITQSPKYLFRKEGQNVTLSCEQNLNHDAMYWYRQDPGQGLRLIYYSQIVNDFQKGDIAEGYSVSREKKESFPLTVTSAQKNPTAFYLCAIAPGINQPQHFGDGTRLSIL.

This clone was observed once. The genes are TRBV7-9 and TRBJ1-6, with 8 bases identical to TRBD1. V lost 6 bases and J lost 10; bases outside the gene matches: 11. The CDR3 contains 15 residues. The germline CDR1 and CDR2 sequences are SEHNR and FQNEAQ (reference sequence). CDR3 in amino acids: CASRGFRGRSSPLHF. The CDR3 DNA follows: TGTGCCAGCAGAGGCTTCAGGGGGCGCAGCTCACCCCTCCACTTT.